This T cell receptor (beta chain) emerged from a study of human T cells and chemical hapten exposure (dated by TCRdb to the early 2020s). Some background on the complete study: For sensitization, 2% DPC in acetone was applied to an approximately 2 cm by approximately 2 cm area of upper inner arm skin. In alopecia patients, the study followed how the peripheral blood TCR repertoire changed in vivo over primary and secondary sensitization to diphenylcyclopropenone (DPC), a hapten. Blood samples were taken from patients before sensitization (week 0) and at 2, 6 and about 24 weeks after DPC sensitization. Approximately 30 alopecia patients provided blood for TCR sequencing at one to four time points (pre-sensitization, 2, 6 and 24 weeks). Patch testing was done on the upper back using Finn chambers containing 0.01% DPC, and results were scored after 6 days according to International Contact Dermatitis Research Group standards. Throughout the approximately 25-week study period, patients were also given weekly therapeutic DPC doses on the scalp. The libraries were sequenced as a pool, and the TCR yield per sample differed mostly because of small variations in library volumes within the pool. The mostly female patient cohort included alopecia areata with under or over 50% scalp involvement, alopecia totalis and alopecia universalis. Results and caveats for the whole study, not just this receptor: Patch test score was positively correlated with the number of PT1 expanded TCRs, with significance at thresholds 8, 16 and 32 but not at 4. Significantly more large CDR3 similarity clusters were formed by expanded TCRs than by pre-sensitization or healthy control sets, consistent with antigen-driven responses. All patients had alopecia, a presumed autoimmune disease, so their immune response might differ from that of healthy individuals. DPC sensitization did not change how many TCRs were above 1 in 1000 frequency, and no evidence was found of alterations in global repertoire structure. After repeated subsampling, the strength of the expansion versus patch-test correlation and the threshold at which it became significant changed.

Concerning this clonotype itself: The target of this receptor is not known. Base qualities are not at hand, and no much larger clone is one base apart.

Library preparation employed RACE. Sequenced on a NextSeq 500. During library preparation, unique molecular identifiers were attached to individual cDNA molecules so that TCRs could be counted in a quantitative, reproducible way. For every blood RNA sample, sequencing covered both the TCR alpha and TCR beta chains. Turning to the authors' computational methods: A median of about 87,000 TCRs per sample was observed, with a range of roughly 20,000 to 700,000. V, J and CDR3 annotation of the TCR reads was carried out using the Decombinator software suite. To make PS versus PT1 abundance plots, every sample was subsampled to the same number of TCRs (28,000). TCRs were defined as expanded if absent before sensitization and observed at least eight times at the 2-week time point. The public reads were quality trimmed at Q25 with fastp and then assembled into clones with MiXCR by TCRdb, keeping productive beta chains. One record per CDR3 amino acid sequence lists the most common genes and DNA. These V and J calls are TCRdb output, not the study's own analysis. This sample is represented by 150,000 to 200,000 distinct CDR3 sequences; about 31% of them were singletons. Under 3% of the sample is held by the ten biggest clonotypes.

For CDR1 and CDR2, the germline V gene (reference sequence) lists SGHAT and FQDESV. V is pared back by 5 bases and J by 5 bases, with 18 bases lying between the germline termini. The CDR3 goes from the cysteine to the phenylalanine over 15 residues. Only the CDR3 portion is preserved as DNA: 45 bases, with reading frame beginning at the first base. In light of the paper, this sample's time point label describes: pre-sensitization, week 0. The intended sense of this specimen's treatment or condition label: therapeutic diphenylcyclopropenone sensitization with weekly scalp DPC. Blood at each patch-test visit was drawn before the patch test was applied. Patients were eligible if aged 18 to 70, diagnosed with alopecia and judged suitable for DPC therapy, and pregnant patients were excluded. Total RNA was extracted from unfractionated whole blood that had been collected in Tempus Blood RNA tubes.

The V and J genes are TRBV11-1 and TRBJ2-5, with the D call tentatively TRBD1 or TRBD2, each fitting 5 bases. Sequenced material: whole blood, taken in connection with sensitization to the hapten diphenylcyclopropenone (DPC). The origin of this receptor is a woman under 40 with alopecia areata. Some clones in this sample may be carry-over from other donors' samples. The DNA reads TGTGCCAGCAGCCCCAGTGAGGGCAGGGCGGAGACCCAGTACTTC. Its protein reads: CASSPSEGRAETQYF.